This T cell receptor beta chain stems from a study of blood T cell repertoires in COVID-19. TCRdb's table, derived via immunoSEQ multiplex PCR, lists solely in-frame clones and lacks some. The sample yields tens of thousands of clones, 70% to 90% seen once. The CDR3 is 12 residues long. The V end lost 6 bases, the J end lost 6 bases, and 12 bases lay between the germline ends. V gene TRBV12-3 or TRBV12-4 combines with J gene TRBJ2-7, with D possibly TRBD2 on 5 matching bases. The specimen was peripheral blood. The TCR sequence derives from a woman aged 80 or over with acute or convalescent COVID-19. The CDR3 DNA is TGTGCCAGCAGCGCGACCCGGGGCGAGCAGTACTTC. Amino acids: CASSATRGEQYF.